Below are 12 T cell receptor beta chains sequenced from a single sample in a study of Ad26.COV2.S vaccination and SARS-CoV-2 variants. Treatment noted: some 20 received Ad26.COV2.S at low or high dose, single or two shots; about 5 received placebo; per-sample allocation not given. The study sampled participants on day 63 after the first vaccine or placebo injection. Sequenced by immunoSEQ multiplex PCR; TCRdb stores in-frame clones only, minus some. The repertoire includes about half a million clones, 89% of them detected once, and roughly 1.7% sits in the top ten. Sequencing used peripheral blood, obtained in a trial of Ad26.COV2.S vaccine versus placebo. These receptors were taken from a person between 18 and 65 years old who received the Ad26.COV2.S COVID-19 vaccine or a placebo.

This chain joins TRBV28 and TRBJ2-7; 7 bases map to TRBD1. The CDR3 runs 18 residues. Germline CDR1 and CDR2: MDHEN and SYDVKM. Trimming at V came to 6 bases and at J to 1 base, leaving 18 bases not matched to a gene. DNA for the CDR3: TGTGCCAGCAGCCGGACAGGTTTCGGCCCTATTGGTTCCTACGAGCAGTACTTC. Translation gives CASSRTGFGPIGSYEQYF.

This clone was picked up one time. The gene calls are TRBV18 and TRBJ1-3; TRBD1 is a possible D gene (6 bases). CDR1 KGHSH and CDR2 LQKENI come from the germline V gene. V lost 1 base to trimming and J lost 6 bases, with 16 bases between them. The CDR3 spans 16 residues. The CDR3 is CASSPRQDSFENTIYF. The CDR3, as DNA: TGTGCCAGCTCACCACGACAGGATAGCTTTGAAAACACCATATATTTT.

A few counts support this clone. The chain uses TRBV28 and TRBJ1-5; D gene uncertain. Germline CDR1 is MDHEN and CDR2 is SYDVKM. This CDR3 contains 12 residues. Trimming shortened V by 6 bases and J by 9 bases, and 12 bases separated the two germline ends. CDR3 nucleotide sequence: TGTGCCAGCAGCCCTGATAGTTTGCCCCAGCATTTT. Protein sequence: CASSPDSLPQHF.

This clone was recorded once. The V gene is TRBV9, the J gene TRBJ2-1; 9 bases are a match to TRBD2. The CDR3 length is 15 residues. CDR1 is SGDLS, CDR2 YYNGEE, per germline. J lost 5 bases, V lost 0 bases, and 3 bases had no gene match. DNA of the CDR3: TGTGCCAGCAGCGTAGCTGGCGGGAGGGACAATGAGCAGTTCTTC. Amino acid sequence: CASSVAGGRDNEQFF.

The V gene is TRBV4-1, the J gene TRBJ2-1, with TRBD1 as a possible D gene (7 bases). The CDR3 sequence is 15 residues long. The germline V gene encodes CDR1 MGHRA and CDR2 YSYEKL. Trimming stripped 1 base from V and 4 bases from J, with 11 bases between. The CDR3 spells CASSQGGTAYNEQFF. In DNA, the CDR3 is TGCGCCAGCAGCCAAGGCGGGACAGCATACAATGAGCAGTTCTTC.

The chain links TRBV12-3 or TRBV12-4 to TRBJ1-2; no definite D call. Trimming removed 2 bases from V and 4 bases from J, with 8 bases in between. This CDR3 contains 13 residues. The chain's CDR3 is CASSLPAGYGYTF. DNA for the CDR3: TGTGCCAGCAGTTTACCGGCCGGCTATGGCTACACCTTC.

This clone was seen more than once but under ten times. The J gene is TRBJ1-2, the V gene TRBV30, with 10 bases identical to TRBD1. The ends lost 3 bases at V and 7 bases at J; junction bases unmatched: 8. There are 14 residues in the CDR3. Germline values: CDR1 GTSNPN, CDR2 SVGIG (reference sequence). CDR3 sequence reads: CAWSAGTGARGYTF. Written as DNA, the CDR3 is TGTGCCTGGAGCGCCGGGACAGGGGCCCGTGGCTACACCTTC.

The chain employs TRBV27 and TRBJ2-1; 7 bases line up with TRBD2. V lost 2 bases, J lost 4 bases, and 5 bases stayed unmatched. From germline, CDR1 is MNHEY and CDR2 SMNVEV (reference sequence). CDR3 length: 15 amino acids. The CDR3 sequence is CASSLGGEVYNEQFF. CDR3 DNA sequence: TGTGCCAGCAGTTTAGGGGGGGAAGTATACAATGAGCAGTTCTTC.

The V and J genes are TRBV6-2 or TRBV6-3 and TRBJ1-1; D unclear. CDR3 length equals 14 residues. V was shortened by 2 bases and J by 1 base, with 8 bases between the two germline ends. The germline V gene has CDR1 MNHEY and CDR2 SVGEGT. The CDR3: CASSYQDENTEAFF. DNA for the CDR3: TGTGCCAGCAGTTACCAGGACGAGAACACTGAAGCTTTCTTT.

The chain has TRBV3-1 (or the pseudogene TRBV3-2) and TRBJ1-1; D not certain. Germline V gene lookup returns CDR1 LGHDT and CDR2 YNNKEL (reference sequence). There are 13 residues in the CDR3. V lost 7 bases, J lost 6 bases, and 15 bases lay in between. CDR3 bases: TGTGCCAGCACCCAGAGTGAGGGTTCTGAAGCTTTCTTT. As protein: CASTQSEGSEAFF.

This clone showed up just once. The V and J genes are TRBV5-1 and TRBJ2-1; D is ambiguous. With 1 base removed from V and 7 bases from J, the gap between germline ends came to 9 bases. Looked up from germline, CDR1 is SGHRS and CDR2 is YFSETQ. This CDR3 has 13 residues. CDR3 bases: TGCGCCAGCAGCTTGATTGGTAGAAATGAGCAGTTCTTC. It translates to CASSLIGRNEQFF. Looking up the rest from reference TRBV5-1 and TRBJ2-1 gives the full variable domain: KAGVTQTPRYLIKTRGQQVTLSCSPISGHRSVSWYQQTPGQGLQFLFEYFSETQRNKGNFPGRFSGRQFSNSRSEMNVSTLELGDSALYLCASSLIGRNEQFFGPGTRLTVL.

This rearrangement joins TRBV7-3 to TRBJ2-7; D not resolved. CDR1 SGHTA and CDR2 FQGTGA come from the germline V gene. The V end lost 10 bases, the J end lost 10 bases, and 23 bases lay between the germline ends. This CDR3 has 13 residues. The CDR3 spells CATAAHPEETQYF. CDR3 nucleotide sequence: TGTGCCACAGCAGCCCACCCCGAGGAGACACAGTACTTC.